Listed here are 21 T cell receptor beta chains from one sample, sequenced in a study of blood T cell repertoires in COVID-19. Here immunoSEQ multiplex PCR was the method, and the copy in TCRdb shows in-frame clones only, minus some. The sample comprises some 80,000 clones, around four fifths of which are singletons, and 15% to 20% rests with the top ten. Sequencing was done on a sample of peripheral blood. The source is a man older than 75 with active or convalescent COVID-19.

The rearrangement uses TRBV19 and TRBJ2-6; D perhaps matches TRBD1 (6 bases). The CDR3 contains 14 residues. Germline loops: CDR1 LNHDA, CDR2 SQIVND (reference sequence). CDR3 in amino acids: CDSPTGTGANVLTF. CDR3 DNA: TGTGACTCTCCCACAGGGACTGGGGCCAACGTCCTGACTTTC.

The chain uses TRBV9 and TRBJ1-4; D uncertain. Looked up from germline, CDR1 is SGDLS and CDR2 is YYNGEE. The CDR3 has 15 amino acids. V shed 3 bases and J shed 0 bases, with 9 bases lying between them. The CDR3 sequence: CASSAFDTTNEKLFF. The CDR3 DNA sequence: TGTGCCAGCAGCGCCTTTGACACAACTAATGAAAAACTGTTTTTT.

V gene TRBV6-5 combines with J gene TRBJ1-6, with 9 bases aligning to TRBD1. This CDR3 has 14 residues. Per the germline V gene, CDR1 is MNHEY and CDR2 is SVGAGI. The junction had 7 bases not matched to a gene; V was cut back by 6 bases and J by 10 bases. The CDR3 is CASSSGTGLSPLHF. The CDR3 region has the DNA TGTGCCAGCAGCTCCGGGACAGGGTTATCACCCCTCCACTTT.

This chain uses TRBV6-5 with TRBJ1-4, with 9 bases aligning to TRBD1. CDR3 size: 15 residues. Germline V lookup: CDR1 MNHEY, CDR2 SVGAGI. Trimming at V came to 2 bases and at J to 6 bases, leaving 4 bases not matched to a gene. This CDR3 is CASSYTTGGDEKLFF. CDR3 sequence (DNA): TGTGCCAGCAGTTACACGACAGGGGGTGATGAAAAACTGTTTTTT.

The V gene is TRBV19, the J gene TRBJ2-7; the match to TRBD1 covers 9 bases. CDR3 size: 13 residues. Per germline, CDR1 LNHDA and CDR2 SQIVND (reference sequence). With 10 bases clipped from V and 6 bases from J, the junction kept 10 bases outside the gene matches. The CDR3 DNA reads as TGTGCCACCGCGTCTGGGACAGGGTTCGAGCAGTACGTC. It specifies CATASGTGFEQYV.

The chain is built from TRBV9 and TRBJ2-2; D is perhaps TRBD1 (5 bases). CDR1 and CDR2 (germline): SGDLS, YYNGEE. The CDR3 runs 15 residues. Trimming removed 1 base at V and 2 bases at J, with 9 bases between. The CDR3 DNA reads TGTGCCAGCAGCGTAAAGGGGTCCAACACCGGGGAGCTGTTTTTT. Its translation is CASSVKGSNTGELFF.

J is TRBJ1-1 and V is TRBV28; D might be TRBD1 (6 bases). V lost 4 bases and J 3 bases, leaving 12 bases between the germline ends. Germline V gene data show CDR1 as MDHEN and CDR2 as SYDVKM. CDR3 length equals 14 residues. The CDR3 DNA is TGTGCCAGCAGTTCTCAGGGGCCTTACACTGAAGCTTTCTTT. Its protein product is CASSSQGPYTEAFF.

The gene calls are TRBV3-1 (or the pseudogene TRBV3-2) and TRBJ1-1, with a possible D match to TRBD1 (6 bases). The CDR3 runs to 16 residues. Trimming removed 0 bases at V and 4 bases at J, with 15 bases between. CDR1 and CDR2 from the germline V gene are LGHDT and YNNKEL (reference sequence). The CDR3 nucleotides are TGTGCCAGCAGCCAAGACGGACAGTTCAAGGGCACTGAAGCTTTCTTT. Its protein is CASSQDGQFKGTEAFF.

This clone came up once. CDR3 sequence reads: CASSWGQGLTEAFF. Written as DNA, the CDR3 is TGTGCCAGCAGTTGGGGACAGGGGTTAACTGAAGCTTTCTTT. The chain links TRBV6-6 to TRBJ1-1; TRBD1 matches at 10 bases. Germline values: CDR1 MNHNY, CDR2 SVGAGI (reference sequence). V trimming: 4 bases; J trimming: 5 bases; junction bases outside the gene matches: 4. CDR3 size: 14 residues.

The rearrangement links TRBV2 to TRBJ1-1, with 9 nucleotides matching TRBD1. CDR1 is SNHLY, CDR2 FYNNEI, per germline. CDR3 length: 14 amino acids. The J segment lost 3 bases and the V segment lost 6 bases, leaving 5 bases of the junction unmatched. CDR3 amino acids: CASRADRGYTEAFF. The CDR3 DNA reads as TGTGCCAGCAGGGCCGACAGGGGGTACACTGAAGCTTTCTTT.

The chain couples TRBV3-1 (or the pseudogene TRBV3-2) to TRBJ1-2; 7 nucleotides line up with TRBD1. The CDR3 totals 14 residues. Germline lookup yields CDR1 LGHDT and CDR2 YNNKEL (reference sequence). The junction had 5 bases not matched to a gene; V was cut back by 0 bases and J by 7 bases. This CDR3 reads CASSQEQGIGGYTF. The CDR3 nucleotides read TGTGCCAGCAGCCAAGAACAGGGGATTGGTGGCTACACCTTC.

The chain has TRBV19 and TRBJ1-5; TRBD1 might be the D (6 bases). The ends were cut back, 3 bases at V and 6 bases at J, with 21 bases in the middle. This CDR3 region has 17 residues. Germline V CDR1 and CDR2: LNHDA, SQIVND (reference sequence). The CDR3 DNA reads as TGTGCCAGTAGTATCGCCCTACAGGGTTCTGCCGGTCAGCCCCAGCATTTT. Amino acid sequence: CASSIALQGSAGQPQHF.

CDR3 sequence: CASTLGIGTEAFF. The CDR3 bases are TGTGCCAGCACCCTCGGGATAGGGACTGAAGCTTTCTTT. The V gene is TRBV2, the J gene TRBJ1-1; D gene ambiguous. V was pared by 7 bases and J by 5 bases, with 14 bases between. Looked up from germline, CDR1 is SNHLY and CDR2 is FYNNEI. The CDR3 loop spans 13 amino acids.

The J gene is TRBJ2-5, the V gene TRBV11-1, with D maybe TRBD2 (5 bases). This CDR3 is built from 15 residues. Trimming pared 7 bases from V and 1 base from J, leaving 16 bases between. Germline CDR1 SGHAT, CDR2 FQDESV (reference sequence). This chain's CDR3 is CASNQHGERQETQYF. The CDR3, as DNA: TGTGCCAGCAACCAACACGGGGAACGCCAAGAGACCCAGTACTTC.

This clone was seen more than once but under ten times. This CDR3 reads CASSSTDGTYGDEQFF. In nucleotides, the CDR3 is TGTGCCAGTAGTTCAACGGACGGAACATACGGGGATGAGCAGTTCTTC. V gene TRBV19 combines with J gene TRBJ2-1; the D gene is possibly TRBD2 (5 bases). The CDR3 spans 16 residues. Germline values: CDR1 LNHDA, CDR2 SQIVND (reference sequence). V was trimmed by 5 bases and J by 8 bases, leaving 22 bases between them.

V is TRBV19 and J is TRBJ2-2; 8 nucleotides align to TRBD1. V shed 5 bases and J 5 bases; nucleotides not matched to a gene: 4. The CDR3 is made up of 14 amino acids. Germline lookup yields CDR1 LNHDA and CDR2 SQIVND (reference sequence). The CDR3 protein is CASSQGATTGELFF. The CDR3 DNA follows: TGTGCCAGTAGTCAGGGGGCAACGACCGGGGAGCTGTTTTTT.

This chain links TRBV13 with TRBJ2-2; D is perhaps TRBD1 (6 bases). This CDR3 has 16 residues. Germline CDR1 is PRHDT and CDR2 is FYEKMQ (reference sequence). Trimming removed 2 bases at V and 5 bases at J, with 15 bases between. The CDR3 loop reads CASSLRSGVFTGELFF. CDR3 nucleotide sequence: TGTGCCAGCAGCTTACGCTCAGGGGTTTTTACCGGGGAGCTGTTTTTT.

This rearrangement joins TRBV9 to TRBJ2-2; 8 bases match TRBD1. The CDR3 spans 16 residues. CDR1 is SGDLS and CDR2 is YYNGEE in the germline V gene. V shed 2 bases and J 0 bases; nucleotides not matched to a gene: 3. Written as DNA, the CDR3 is TGTGCCAGCAGCGTCGACAGGGGTTCGAACACCGGGGAGCTGTTTTTT. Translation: CASSVDRGSNTGELFF. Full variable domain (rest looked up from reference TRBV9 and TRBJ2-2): DSGVTQTPKHLITATGQRVTLRCSPRSGDLSVYWYQQSLDQGLQFLIQYYNGEERAKGNILERFSAQQFPDLHSELNLSSLELGDSALYFCASSVDRGSNTGELFFGEGSRLTVL.

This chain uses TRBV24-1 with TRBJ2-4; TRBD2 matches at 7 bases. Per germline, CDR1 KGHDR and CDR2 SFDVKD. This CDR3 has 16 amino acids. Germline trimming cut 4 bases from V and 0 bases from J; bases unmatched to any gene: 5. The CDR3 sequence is CATSEGGVPAKNIQYF. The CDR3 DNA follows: TGTGCCACCAGTGAGGGGGGGGTTCCAGCCAAAAACATTCAGTACTTC.

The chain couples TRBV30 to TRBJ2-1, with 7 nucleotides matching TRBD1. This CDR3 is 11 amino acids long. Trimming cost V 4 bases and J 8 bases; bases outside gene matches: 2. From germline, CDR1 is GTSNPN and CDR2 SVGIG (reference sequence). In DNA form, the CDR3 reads TGTGCCTGGACGACAGGGCATGAGCAGTTCTTC. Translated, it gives CAWTTGHEQFF.

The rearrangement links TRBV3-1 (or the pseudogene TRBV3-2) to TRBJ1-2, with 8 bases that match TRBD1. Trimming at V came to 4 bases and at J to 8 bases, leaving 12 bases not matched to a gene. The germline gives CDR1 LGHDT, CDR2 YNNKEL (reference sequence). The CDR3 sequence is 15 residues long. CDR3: CASSPRQGKGKGYTF. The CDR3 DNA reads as TGTGCCAGCAGCCCTAGACAGGGGAAAGGGAAAGGCTACACCTTC.